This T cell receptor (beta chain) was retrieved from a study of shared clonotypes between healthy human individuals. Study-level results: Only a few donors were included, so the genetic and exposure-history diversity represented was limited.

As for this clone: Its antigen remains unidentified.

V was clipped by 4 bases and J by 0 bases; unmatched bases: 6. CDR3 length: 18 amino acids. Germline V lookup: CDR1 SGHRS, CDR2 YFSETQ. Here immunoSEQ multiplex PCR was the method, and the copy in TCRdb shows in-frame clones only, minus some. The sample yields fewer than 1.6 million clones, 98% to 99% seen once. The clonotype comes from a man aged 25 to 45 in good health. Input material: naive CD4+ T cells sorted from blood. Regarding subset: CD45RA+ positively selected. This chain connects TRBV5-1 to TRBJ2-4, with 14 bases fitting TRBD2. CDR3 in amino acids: CASSPGLAGVIAKNIQYF. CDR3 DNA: TGCGCCAGCAGCCCGGGACTAGCGGGAGTGATAGCCAAAAACATTCAGTACTTC.